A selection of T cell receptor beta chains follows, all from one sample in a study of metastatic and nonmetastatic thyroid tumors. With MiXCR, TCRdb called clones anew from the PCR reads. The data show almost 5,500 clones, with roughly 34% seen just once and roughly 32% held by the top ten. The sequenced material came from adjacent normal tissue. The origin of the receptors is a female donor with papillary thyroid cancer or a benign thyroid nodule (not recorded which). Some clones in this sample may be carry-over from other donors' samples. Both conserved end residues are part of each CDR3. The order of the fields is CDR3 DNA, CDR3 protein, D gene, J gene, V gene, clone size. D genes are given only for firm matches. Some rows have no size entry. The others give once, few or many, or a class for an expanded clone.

cdr3_nt: TGTGCCAGCAGTACGTCCCCGACAGGCGCTCGGCCCCAGCATTTT
cdr3_aa: CASSTSPTGARPQHF
d_call: -
j_call: TRBJ1-5
v_call: TRBV6-1
clone_size: few

cdr3_nt: TGTGCCAGCAGCTACGGCAGGGGACAAGATACCCAGTACTTC
cdr3_aa: CASSYGRGQDTQYF
d_call: -
j_call: TRBJ2-5
v_call: TRBV7-3
clone_size: -

cdr3_nt: TGCAGTGTAAGAGAGTCCCAGCACATCGGCGAAAAACTGTTTTTT
cdr3_aa: CSVRESQHIGEKLFF
d_call: -
j_call: TRBJ1-4
v_call: TRBV20-1
clone_size: once

cdr3_nt: TGCAGTGCTTTAAAGCGGGGTGAGCAGTTCTTC
cdr3_aa: CSALKRGEQFF
d_call: TRBD2
j_call: TRBJ2-1
v_call: TRBV20-1
clone_size: -

cdr3_nt: TGCAGTGCTCAACGACAGGGGGGGACAGATACGCAGTATTTT
cdr3_aa: CSAQRQGGTDTQYF
d_call: TRBD1
j_call: TRBJ2-3
v_call: TRBV20-1
clone_size: -

cdr3_nt: TGCAGCTGGGAGCTAGTAGGGAACATTCAGTACTTC
cdr3_aa: CSWELVGNIQYF
d_call: -
j_call: TRBJ2-4
v_call: TRBV20-1
clone_size: -

cdr3_nt: TGTGCCAGCAGTAACAGCCCCGGACTAAGCACAGATACGCAGGATTTT
cdr3_aa: CASSNSPGLSTDTQDF
d_call: -
j_call: TRBJ2-3
v_call: TRBV28
clone_size: -

cdr3_nt: TGTGCCAGCGGCGAGTTGGGGGGGGGCGATACGCAGTATTTT
cdr3_aa: CASGELGGGDTQYF
d_call: -
j_call: TRBJ2-3
v_call: TRBV7-2
clone_size: few

cdr3_nt: TGTGCCAGCGAGGTGGGACGGGGCGAGCAGTACTTC
cdr3_aa: CASEVGRGEQYF
d_call: -
j_call: TRBJ2-7
v_call: TRBV11-3
clone_size: -

cdr3_nt: TGCGCCAGCGGTTCGCAGGGCAGTTCCTACGAGCAGTACTTC
cdr3_aa: CASGSQGSSYEQYF
d_call: -
j_call: TRBJ2-7
v_call: TRBV5-1
clone_size: -

cdr3_nt: TGTGCCAGCAGCTTCAGTGGTTCCTACAATGAGCAGTTCTTC
cdr3_aa: CASSFSGSYNEQFF
d_call: -
j_call: TRBJ2-1
v_call: TRBV5-5
clone_size: -

cdr3_nt: TGTGCCAGCAGTGAATGGGCTGAAGCTTTCTTT
cdr3_aa: CASSEWAEAFF
d_call: -
j_call: TRBJ1-1
v_call: TRBV6-1
clone_size: few

cdr3_nt: TGTGCCAGCAGTGACTCTGTGTTTGTTACAGAGGCGAACACCGGGGAGCTGTTTTTT
cdr3_aa: CASSDSVFVTEANTGELFF
d_call: -
j_call: TRBJ2-2
v_call: TRBV6-4
clone_size: -

cdr3_nt: TGTGCCAGCAGTTCTCCCGGGACAGGGGACTATGGCTACACCTTC
cdr3_aa: CASSSPGTGDYGYTF
d_call: TRBD1
j_call: TRBJ1-2
v_call: TRBV6-6
clone_size: -

cdr3_nt: TGTGCTAGTGGCCGCGAGAACACAGGGGGAGCCTACACCTTC
cdr3_aa: CASGRENTGGAYTF
d_call: TRBD1
j_call: TRBJ1-2
v_call: TRBV12-5
clone_size: few

cdr3_nt: TGTGCCAGCAGCGTAGGGGTAGCGGCCACTTCCAATGAGCAGTTCTTC
cdr3_aa: CASSVGVAATSNEQFF
d_call: -
j_call: TRBJ2-1
v_call: TRBV9
clone_size: few

cdr3_nt: TGTGCCAGCAGTCCGGGACCTAACTATGGCTACACCTTC
cdr3_aa: CASSPGPNYGYTF
d_call: -
j_call: TRBJ1-2
v_call: TRBV6-1
clone_size: -

cdr3_nt: TGCAGTGCTAGCGGTGATCGGGGGCCGGGTGTTGAGCAGTTCTTC
cdr3_aa: CSASGDRGPGVEQFF
d_call: -
j_call: TRBJ2-1
v_call: TRBV20-1
clone_size: -

cdr3_nt: TGTGCCAGCAGTCCCCGACTAACGAGCTCCTACGAGCAGTACTTC
cdr3_aa: CASSPRLTSSYEQYF
d_call: -
j_call: TRBJ2-7
v_call: TRBV27
clone_size: few

cdr3_nt: TGTGCCAGCAGTGGGACTAGCGGGAACACCGGGGAGCTGTTTTTT
cdr3_aa: CASSGTSGNTGELFF
d_call: TRBD2
j_call: TRBJ2-2
v_call: TRBV6-1
clone_size: few

cdr3_nt: TGTGCCAGCAGTTGGGTTCGCAGCGGGATTTCGAAAAACATTCAGTACTTC
cdr3_aa: CASSWVRSGISKNIQYF
d_call: TRBD2
j_call: TRBJ2-4
v_call: TRBV28
clone_size: once

cdr3_nt: TGTGCCTGGAGTTTGGGCCTCAGAGGCTACGAGCAGTACTTC
cdr3_aa: CAWSLGLRGYEQYF
d_call: -
j_call: TRBJ2-7
v_call: TRBV30
clone_size: -

cdr3_nt: TGTGCCAGCAGCTCGCGGACTTCCTTAACCGCCAATGAGCAGTTCTTC
cdr3_aa: CASSSRTSLTANEQFF
d_call: -
j_call: TRBJ2-1
v_call: TRBV9
clone_size: -

cdr3_nt: TGTGCCAGCAGCTTAGGGACGGTCGCCTACGAGCAGTACTTC
cdr3_aa: CASSLGTVAYEQYF
d_call: -
j_call: TRBJ2-7
v_call: TRBV7-2
clone_size: -

cdr3_nt: TGTGCCAGCAGTAGACAGGGGGCCGGGGAGCTGTTTTTT
cdr3_aa: CASSRQGAGELFF
d_call: TRBD1
j_call: TRBJ2-2
v_call: TRBV6-1
clone_size: -

cdr3_nt: TGTGCCAGCTCACCACGACTAGAGGGACAGGATGGGGGCTACACCTTC
cdr3_aa: CASSPRLEGQDGGYTF
d_call: TRBD1
j_call: TRBJ1-2
v_call: TRBV18
clone_size: large

cdr3_nt: TGTGCCAGCAGCTTAAGTTCCGCGTACAATGAGCAGTTCTTC
cdr3_aa: CASSLSSAYNEQFF
d_call: -
j_call: TRBJ2-1
v_call: TRBV11-2
clone_size: -

cdr3_nt: TGCAGTGTCCCGGCGGCACTAGCCTACGAGCAGTACTTC
cdr3_aa: CSVPAALAYEQYF
d_call: -
j_call: TRBJ2-7
v_call: TRBV20-1
clone_size: -

cdr3_nt: TGTGCCAGCAGCCCGGGACAGACCAGTGGTGATGGCTACACCTTC
cdr3_aa: CASSPGQTSGDGYTF
d_call: TRBD1
j_call: TRBJ1-2
v_call: TRBV7-3
clone_size: hyperexpanded

cdr3_nt: TGCGCCAGCAGCCAAGAAGGGACAGCTAATGAAAAACTGTTTTTT
cdr3_aa: CASSQEGTANEKLFF
d_call: TRBD1
j_call: TRBJ1-4
v_call: TRBV4-3
clone_size: -

cdr3_nt: TGTGCCAGTAGTGAATCCAGGGGCGAGCAGTACTTC
cdr3_aa: CASSESRGEQYF
d_call: -
j_call: TRBJ2-7
v_call: TRBV19
clone_size: few

cdr3_nt: TGCAGTGCTAGCCCTGGGGGGGGAGGGGACAATGAGCAGTTCTTC
cdr3_aa: CSASPGGGGDNEQFF
d_call: TRBD2
j_call: TRBJ2-1
v_call: TRBV20-1
clone_size: medium-sized

cdr3_nt: TGTGCCACCAGCAGAGAGGGGGACAGATATGGCTACACCTTC
cdr3_aa: CATSREGDRYGYTF
d_call: TRBD1
j_call: TRBJ1-2
v_call: TRBV15
clone_size: -

cdr3_nt: TGTGCCAGCAGCTTGTTAGGGGGAGGGACCTACGAGCAGTACTTC
cdr3_aa: CASSLLGGGTYEQYF
d_call: -
j_call: TRBJ2-7
v_call: TRBV11-2
clone_size: -

cdr3_nt: TGCAGTGCTACCAACGGGACTAGCGGGAGGGCCGTTAACGAGCAGTACTTC
cdr3_aa: CSATNGTSGRAVNEQYF
d_call: TRBD2
j_call: TRBJ2-7
v_call: TRBV20-1
clone_size: -

cdr3_nt: TGTGCCAGCAGCTTAAATCGGGAAAACATTCAGTACTTC
cdr3_aa: CASSLNRENIQYF
d_call: -
j_call: TRBJ2-4
v_call: TRBV11-1
clone_size: medium-sized

cdr3_nt: TGTGCCAGCAGTTTAGGTAGCGGGGGGGCGGATACGCAGTATTTT
cdr3_aa: CASSLGSGGADTQYF
d_call: TRBD2
j_call: TRBJ2-3
v_call: TRBV12-3/TRBV12-4
clone_size: few

cdr3_nt: TGTGCCAGCAGCCTTCACAGGGAAATGTTTGAAGCTTTCTTT
cdr3_aa: CASSLHREMFEAFF
d_call: -
j_call: TRBJ1-1
v_call: TRBV11-3
clone_size: -

cdr3_nt: TGCAGTGCTAGGACTAGCGGGATATTTGTGGAGTCCTACAATGAGCAGTTCTTC
cdr3_aa: CSARTSGIFVESYNEQFF
d_call: TRBD2
j_call: TRBJ2-1
v_call: TRBV20-1
clone_size: few

cdr3_nt: TGTGCCAGCAGCAGGACTAGCGGGGGGGCAGATACGCAGTATTTT
cdr3_aa: CASSRTSGGADTQYF
d_call: TRBD2
j_call: TRBJ2-3
v_call: TRBV7-2
clone_size: -

cdr3_nt: TGTGCCAGCAGCGTTAGGACGGACCAGCCCCAGCATTTT
cdr3_aa: CASSVRTDQPQHF
d_call: -
j_call: TRBJ1-5
v_call: TRBV6-1
clone_size: -

cdr3_nt: TGTGCCAGCAGCTTAGTGCGGGCCTACAATGAGCAGTTCTTC
cdr3_aa: CASSLVRAYNEQFF
d_call: -
j_call: TRBJ2-1
v_call: TRBV13
clone_size: -

cdr3_nt: TGCAGTGCTAGAGATGTACAGGGGGATACGCAGTATTTT
cdr3_aa: CSARDVQGDTQYF
d_call: TRBD1
j_call: TRBJ2-3
v_call: TRBV20-1
clone_size: -

cdr3_nt: TGTGCCAGCAGCCCCCGTGCGACAGATAGCTATGGCTACACCTTC
cdr3_aa: CASSPRATDSYGYTF
d_call: -
j_call: TRBJ1-2
v_call: TRBV9
clone_size: -

cdr3_nt: TGTGCCAGCAGAAAAGGCGGGGTGGAAGGGTCGGGGACCAGCAATCAGCCCCAGCATTTT
cdr3_aa: CASRKGGVEGSGTSNQPQHF
d_call: -
j_call: TRBJ1-5
v_call: TRBV6-2/TRBV6-3
clone_size: few

cdr3_nt: TGCAGTGCTAGAGTGACTAGCGGGCTCTACGAGCAGTACTTC
cdr3_aa: CSARVTSGLYEQYF
d_call: TRBD2
j_call: TRBJ2-7
v_call: TRBV20-1
clone_size: -

cdr3_nt: TGTGCTAGCAGTCCGACAGGCGGCGCGGTCGGTTGGACTGAAGCTTTCTTT
cdr3_aa: CASSPTGGAVGWTEAFF
d_call: -
j_call: TRBJ1-1
v_call: TRBV12-3/TRBV12-4
clone_size: few

cdr3_nt: TGTGCCAGCAGTTACGATGTCCAGGGGGCTAGGGATGAGCAGTTCTTC
cdr3_aa: CASSYDVQGARDEQFF
d_call: TRBD1
j_call: TRBJ2-1
v_call: TRBV6-2/TRBV6-3
clone_size: few